A single T cell receptor beta chain is shown here with its context. Its antigen is currently unknown. This record belongs to a study of graft-versus-host responses after intestinal transplantation. Study in general: Anti-thymocyte globulin was used for induction in all recipients, who then took tacrolimus and steroids for approximately 3 years. General study points: HvG clone declines early post-transplant were associated with peak circulating GvH levels. The authors found GvH clones in recipient marrow, some appearing first in ileum or blood.

Only in-frame clones appear in the TCRdb table, and some are missing; sequencing was by immunoSEQ multiplex PCR. Here the sample spans 150,000 or so clones, around 90% being singletons. V lost 5 bases and J lost 4, with 15 bases in between. The CDR3 totals 14 residues. The V gene's germline CDR1 is MDHEN and CDR2 SYDVKM. The chain recombines TRBV28 with TRBJ2-7, with D possibly matching TRBD1 (6 bases). This sample comprised unstimulated CD4+ T cells sorted from spleen or lymph node cells, obtained before intestinal transplant. This clonotype originated in a human donor who received an intestinal transplant. The CDR3 DNA sequence: TGTGCCAGCAGTAAGTACAGGGCGTGGTACGAGCAGTACTTC. Translation: CASSKYRAWYEQYF.